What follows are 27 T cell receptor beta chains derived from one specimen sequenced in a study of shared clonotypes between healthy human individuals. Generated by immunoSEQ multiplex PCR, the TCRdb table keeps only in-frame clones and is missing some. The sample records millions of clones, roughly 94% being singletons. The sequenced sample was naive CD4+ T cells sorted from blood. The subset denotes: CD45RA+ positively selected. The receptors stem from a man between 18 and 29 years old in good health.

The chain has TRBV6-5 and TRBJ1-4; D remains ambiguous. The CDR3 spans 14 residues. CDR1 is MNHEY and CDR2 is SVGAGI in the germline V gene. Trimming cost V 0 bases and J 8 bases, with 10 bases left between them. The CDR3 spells CASSYSGIGEKLFF. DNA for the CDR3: TGTGCCAGCAGTTACTCAGGGATCGGGGAAAAACTGTTTTTT.

This chain's CDR3 is CASSSRRGAGELFF. The CDR3 DNA sequence: TGTGCCAGCAGCTCTCGCCGGGGCGCCGGGGAGCTGTTTTTT. The rearrangement links TRBV13 to TRBJ2-2; D possibly matches TRBD1 or TRBD2 (5 bases each). This CDR3 has 14 residues. The germline V gene has CDR1 PRHDT and CDR2 FYEKMQ (reference sequence). With 4 bases removed from V and 6 bases from J, the gap between germline ends came to 12 bases.

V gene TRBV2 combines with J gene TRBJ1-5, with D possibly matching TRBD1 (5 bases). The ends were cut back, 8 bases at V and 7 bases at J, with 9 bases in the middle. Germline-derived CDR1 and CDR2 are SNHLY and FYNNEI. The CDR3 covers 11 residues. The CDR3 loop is CASGGEQPQHF. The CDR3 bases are TGTGCCAGCGGGGGGGAACAGCCCCAGCATTTT.

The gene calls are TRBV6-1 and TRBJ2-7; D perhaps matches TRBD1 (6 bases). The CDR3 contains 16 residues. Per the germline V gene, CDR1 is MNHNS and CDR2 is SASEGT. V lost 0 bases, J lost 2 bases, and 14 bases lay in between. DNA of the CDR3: TGTGCCAGCAGTGAAGCTTGGTCAGGGGCAACCTACGAGCAGTACTTC. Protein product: CASSEAWSGATYEQYF.

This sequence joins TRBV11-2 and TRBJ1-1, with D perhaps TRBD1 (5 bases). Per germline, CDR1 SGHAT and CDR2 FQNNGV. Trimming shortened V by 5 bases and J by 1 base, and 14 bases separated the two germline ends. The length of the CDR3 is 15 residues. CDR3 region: CASSPLGQGNTEAFF. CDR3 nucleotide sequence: TGTGCCAGCAGCCCTCTGGGCCAGGGGAACACTGAAGCTTTCTTT.

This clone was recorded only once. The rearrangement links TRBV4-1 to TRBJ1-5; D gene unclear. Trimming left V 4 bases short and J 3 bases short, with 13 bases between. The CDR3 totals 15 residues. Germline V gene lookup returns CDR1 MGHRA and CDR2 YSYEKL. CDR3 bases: TGCGCCAGCAGCCGGACCGATACTGACAATCAGCCCCAGCATTTT. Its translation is CASSRTDTDNQPQHF.

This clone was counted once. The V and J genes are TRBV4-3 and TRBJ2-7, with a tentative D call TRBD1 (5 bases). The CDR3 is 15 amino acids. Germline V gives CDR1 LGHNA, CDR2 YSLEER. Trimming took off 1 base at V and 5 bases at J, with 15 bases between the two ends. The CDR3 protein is CASSQGAGRADEQYF. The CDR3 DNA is TGCGCCAGCAGCCAAGGAGCCGGCAGGGCTGACGAGCAGTACTTC.

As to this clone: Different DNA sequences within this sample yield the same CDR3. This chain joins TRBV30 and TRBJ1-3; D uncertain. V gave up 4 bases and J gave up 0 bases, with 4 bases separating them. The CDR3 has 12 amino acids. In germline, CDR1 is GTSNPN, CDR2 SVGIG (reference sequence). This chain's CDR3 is CAWTTSGNTIYF. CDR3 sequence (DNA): TGTGCCTGGACCACCTCTGGAAACACCATATATTTT.

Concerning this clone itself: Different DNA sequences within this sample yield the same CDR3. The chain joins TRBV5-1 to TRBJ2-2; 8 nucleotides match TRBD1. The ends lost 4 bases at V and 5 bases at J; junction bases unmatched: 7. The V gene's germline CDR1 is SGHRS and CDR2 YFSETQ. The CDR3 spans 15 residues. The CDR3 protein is CASSLGTGSTGELFF. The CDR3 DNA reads TGCGCCAGCAGCCTCGGGACAGGCTCGACCGGGGAGCTGTTTTTT. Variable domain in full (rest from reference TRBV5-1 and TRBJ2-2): KAGVTQTPRYLIKTRGQQVTLSCSPISGHRSVSWYQQTPGQGLQFLFEYFSETQRNKGNFPGRFSGRQFSNSRSEMNVSTLELGDSALYLCASSLGTGSTGELFFGEGSRLTVL.

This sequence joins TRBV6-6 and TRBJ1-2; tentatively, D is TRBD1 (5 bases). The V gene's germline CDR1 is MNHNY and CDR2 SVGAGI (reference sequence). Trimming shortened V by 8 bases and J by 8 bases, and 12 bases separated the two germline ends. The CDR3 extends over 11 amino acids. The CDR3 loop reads CASRGGEGYTF. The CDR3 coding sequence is TGTGCCAGCCGCGGGGGAGAAGGCTACACCTTC.

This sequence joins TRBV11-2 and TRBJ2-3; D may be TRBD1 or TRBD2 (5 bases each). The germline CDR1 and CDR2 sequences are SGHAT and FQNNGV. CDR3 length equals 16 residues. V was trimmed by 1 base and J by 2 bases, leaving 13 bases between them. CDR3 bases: TGTGCCAGCAGCTTAGGGGGGACCCAACTCACAGATACGCAGTATTTT. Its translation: CASSLGGTQLTDTQYF.

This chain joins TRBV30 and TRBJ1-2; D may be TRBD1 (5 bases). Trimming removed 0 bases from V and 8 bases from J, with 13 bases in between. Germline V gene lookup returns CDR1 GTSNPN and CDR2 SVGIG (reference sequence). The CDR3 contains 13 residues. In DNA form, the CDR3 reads TGTGCCTGGAGTGTACAAGGGACGTGGGGCTACACCTTC. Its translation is CAWSVQGTWGYTF.

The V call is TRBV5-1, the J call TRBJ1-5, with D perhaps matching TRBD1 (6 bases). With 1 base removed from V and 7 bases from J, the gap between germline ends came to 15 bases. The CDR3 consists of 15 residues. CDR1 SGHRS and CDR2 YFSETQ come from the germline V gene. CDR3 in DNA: TGCGCCAGCAGCTTGAACTCAGGGGCCGAGCAGCCCCAGCATTTT. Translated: CASSLNSGAEQPQHF.

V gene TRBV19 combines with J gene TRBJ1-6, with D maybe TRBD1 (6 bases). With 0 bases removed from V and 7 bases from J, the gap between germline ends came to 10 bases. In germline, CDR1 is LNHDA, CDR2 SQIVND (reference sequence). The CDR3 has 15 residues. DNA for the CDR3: TGTGCCAGTAGTATAGATTGGACAGTGAATTCACCCCTCCACTTT. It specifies CASSIDWTVNSPLHF.

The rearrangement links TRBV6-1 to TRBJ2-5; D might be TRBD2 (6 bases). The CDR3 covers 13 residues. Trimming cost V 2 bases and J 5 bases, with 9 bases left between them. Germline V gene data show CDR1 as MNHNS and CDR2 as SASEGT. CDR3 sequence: CASSESGRETQYF. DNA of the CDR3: TGTGCCAGCAGTGAATCAGGGAGGGAGACCCAGTACTTC.

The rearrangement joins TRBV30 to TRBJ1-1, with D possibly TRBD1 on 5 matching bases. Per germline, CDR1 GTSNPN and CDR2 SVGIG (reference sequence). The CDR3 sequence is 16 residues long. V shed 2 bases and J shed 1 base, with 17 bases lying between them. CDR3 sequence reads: CAWSKGDRLPNTEAFF. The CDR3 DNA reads TGTGCCTGGAGTAAAGGCGACAGACTCCCGAACACTGAAGCTTTCTTT.

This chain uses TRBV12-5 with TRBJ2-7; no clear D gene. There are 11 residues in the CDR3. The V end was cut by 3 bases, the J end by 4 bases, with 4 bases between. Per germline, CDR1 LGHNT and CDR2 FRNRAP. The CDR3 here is CASGFLYEQYF. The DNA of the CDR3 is TGTGCTAGTGGTTTCTTGTACGAGCAGTACTTC.

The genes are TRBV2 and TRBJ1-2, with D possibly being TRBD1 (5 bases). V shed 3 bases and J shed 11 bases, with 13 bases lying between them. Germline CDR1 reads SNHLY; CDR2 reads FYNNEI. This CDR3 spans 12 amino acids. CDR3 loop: CASSDPPGEYTF. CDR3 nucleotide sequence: TGTGCCAGCAGTGATCCGCCGGGGGAGTACACCTTC.

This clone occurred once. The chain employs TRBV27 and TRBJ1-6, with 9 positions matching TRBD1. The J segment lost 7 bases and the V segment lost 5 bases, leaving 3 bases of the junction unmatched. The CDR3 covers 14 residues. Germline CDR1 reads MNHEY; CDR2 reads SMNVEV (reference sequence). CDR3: CASSKGQGNSPLHF. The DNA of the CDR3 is TGTGCCAGCAGTAAGGGACAGGGAAATTCACCCCTCCACTTT.

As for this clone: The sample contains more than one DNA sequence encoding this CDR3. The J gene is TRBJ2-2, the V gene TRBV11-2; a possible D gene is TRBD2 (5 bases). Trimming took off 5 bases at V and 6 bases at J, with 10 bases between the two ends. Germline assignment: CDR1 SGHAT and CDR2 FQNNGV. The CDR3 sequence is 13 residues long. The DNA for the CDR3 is TGTGCCAGCAGCCCGGGGAGCGCCGGGGAGCTGTTTTTT. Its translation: CASSPGSAGELFF.

CDR3 region: CASSVVGGTSTDTQYF. Written as DNA, the CDR3 is TGTGCCAGCAGCGTAGTTGGTGGGACCAGCACAGATACGCAGTATTTT. This sequence joins TRBV9 and TRBJ2-3; D assignment may be TRBD1 or TRBD2 (5 bases each). Germline lookup yields CDR1 SGDLS and CDR2 YYNGEE. V was clipped by 0 bases and J by 0 bases, with 11 bases between them. The CDR3 runs 16 residues. Supplemented by reference TRBV9 and TRBJ2-3, the full variable domain reads DSGVTQTPKHLITATGQRVTLRCSPRSGDLSVYWYQQSLDQGLQFLIQYYNGEERAKGNILERFSAQQFPDLHSELNLSSLELGDSALYFCASSVVGGTSTDTQYFGPGTRLTVL.

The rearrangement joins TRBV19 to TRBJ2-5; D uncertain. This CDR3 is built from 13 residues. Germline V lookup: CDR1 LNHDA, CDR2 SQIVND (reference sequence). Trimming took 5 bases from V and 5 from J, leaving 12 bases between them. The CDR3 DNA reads TGTGCCAGTAGTGTGGAAAACGGGGAGACCCAGTACTTC. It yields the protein CASSVENGETQYF.

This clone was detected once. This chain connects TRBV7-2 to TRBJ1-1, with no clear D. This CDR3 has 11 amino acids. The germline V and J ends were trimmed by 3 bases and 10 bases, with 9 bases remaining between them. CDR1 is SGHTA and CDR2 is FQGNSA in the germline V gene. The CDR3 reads CASSFSYRAFF. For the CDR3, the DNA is TGTGCCAGCAGCTTTAGCTATCGAGCTTTCTTT.

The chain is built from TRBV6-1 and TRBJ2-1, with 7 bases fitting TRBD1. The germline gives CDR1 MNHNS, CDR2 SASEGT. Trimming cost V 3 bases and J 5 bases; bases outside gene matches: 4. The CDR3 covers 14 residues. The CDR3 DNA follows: TGTGCCAGCAGTGATAGGGACAGAAACAATGAGCAGTTCTTC. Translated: CASSDRDRNNEQFF.

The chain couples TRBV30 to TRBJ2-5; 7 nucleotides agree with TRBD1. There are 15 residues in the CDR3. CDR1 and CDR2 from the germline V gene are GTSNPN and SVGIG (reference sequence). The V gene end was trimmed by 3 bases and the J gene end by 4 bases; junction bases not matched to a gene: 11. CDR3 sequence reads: CAWRAGTAARETQYF. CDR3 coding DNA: TGTGCCTGGAGGGCCGGGACAGCGGCCAGAGAGACCCAGTACTTC.

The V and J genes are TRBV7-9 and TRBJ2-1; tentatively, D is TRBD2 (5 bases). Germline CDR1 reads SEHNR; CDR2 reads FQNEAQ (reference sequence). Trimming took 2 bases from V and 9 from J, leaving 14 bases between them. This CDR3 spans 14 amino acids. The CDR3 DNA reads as TGTGCCAGCAGCTTATTGCAACGGAGCGGTGAGCAGTTCTTC. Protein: CASSLLQRSGEQFF.

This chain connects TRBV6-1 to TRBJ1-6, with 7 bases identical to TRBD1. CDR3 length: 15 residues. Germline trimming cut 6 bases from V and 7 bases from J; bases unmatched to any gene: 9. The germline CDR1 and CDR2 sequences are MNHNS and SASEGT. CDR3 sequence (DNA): TGTGCCAGCAGCCTAAAGGGGGCTTGGAATTCACCCCTCCACTTT. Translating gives CASSLKGAWNSPLHF.